The 5 T cell receptor beta chains presented below share a single source sample, sequenced in a study of spatial heterogeneity in lung cancer. Described time point: sample taken at primary tumor resection. The study sequenced unsorted whole RNA from tumor, nontumor lung or frozen PBMC. TCRdb called the 5' RACE reads again in MiXCR, with one record for every CDR3 protein. Of just under 40,000 distinct CDR3 sequences in the sample, around 5.5% were seen once. The source material was PBMCs, sampled at surgery. These receptors originate from a male donor with early-stage non-small cell lung cancer.

This clonotype was seen repeatedly, ten times or more. This rearrangement joins TRBV7-2 to TRBJ1-6; D might be TRBD1 (5 bases). This CDR3 is built from 16 residues. Looked up from germline, CDR1 is SGHTA and CDR2 is FQGNSA. V was clipped by 5 bases and J by 2 bases, with 13 bases between them. The CDR3: CASSPDSNPYNSPLHF. DNA for the CDR3: TGTGCCAGCAGCCCCGACAGTAACCCCTATAATTCACCCCTCCACTTT.

The table lists this clonotype with many counts. The chain links TRBV11-3 to TRBJ1-1, with D possibly TRBD1 on 6 matching bases. This CDR3 has 13 residues. The germline gives CDR1 SGHNT, CDR2 YENEEA. V lost 6 bases, J lost 1 base, and 9 bases lay in between. In nucleotides, the CDR3 is TGTGCCAGCAGGCCACAGGGGAACACTGAAGCTTTCTTT. Translation gives CASRPQGNTEAFF.

This clonotype appeared many times. This sequence joins TRBV6-6 and TRBJ1-1, with D possibly matching TRBD1 (5 bases). The CDR3 is 16 amino acids. CDR1 and CDR2 from the germline V gene are MNHNY and SVGAGI (reference sequence). Trimming cost V 6 bases and J 4 bases, with 21 bases left between them. The chain's CDR3 is CASRDILVTAGTEAFF. CDR3 sequence (DNA): TGTGCCAGCAGGGACATTTTGGTGACTGCGGGCACTGAAGCTTTCTTT.

The table lists this clonotype with many counts. The gene calls are TRBV14 and TRBJ2-3, with D uncertain. Trimming cost V 5 bases and J 2 bases, with 11 bases left between them. The CDR3 length is 14 residues. CDR1 and CDR2 (germline): SGHDN, FVKESK. The CDR3 nucleotides are TGTGCCAGCAGCAAACAGCCGGCCACAGATACGCAGTATTTT. Translated, it gives CASSKQPATDTQYF. Full variable domain (outside the CDR3, taken from reference TRBV14 and TRBJ2-3): EAGVTQFPSHSVIEKGQTVTLRCDPISGHDNLYWYRRVMGKEIKFLLHFVKESKQDESGMPNNRFLAERTGGTYSTLKVQPAELEDSGVYFCASSKQPATDTQYFGPGTRLTVL.

The rearrangement links TRBV24-1 to TRBJ2-2; 8 nucleotides line up with TRBD1. CDR3 length: 17 amino acids. V lost 4 bases, J lost 2 bases, and 8 bases stayed unmatched. Germline values: CDR1 KGHDR, CDR2 SFDVKD. This CDR3 reads CATSERSGTGNTGELFF. The CDR3 DNA reads TGTGCCACCAGTGAGCGCTCCGGGACAGGCAACACCGGGGAGCTGTTTTTT.